This note documents a single T cell receptor beta chain sequence. The sample belongs to a study of shared T cell receptors in the human thymus. The repertoire was sequenced with immunoSEQ multiplex PCR; TCRdb's copy has only in-frame clones and lacks some. Altogether hundreds of thousands of clones are present, roughly 88% being singletons, with the ten largest covering 0.0095% to 0.012%. This sample was also put to use in a study of human thymus T cells. That report adds: The source of the thymus tissue was resections taken during corrective heart surgery. Thymic and blood repertoires appeared to carry a bias in their V and J gene usage.

This TCR came from a boy in the first two years of life with a congenital heart defect. The specimen sequenced was thymocytes.

The DNA of the CDR3 is TGTGCCAGCAGCCCGGACAGGAAGGGCTTCTATGGCTACACCTTC. It encodes CASSPDRKGFYGYTF. The chain carries TRBV5-4 and TRBJ1-2; 7 nucleotides match TRBD1. V shed 4 bases, J shed 4 bases, and the junction held 10 bases outside the gene matches. This CDR3 region has 15 residues. The V gene's germline CDR1 is SGHNT and CDR2 YYREEE (reference sequence).